Listed here are 23 T cell receptor beta chains from one sample, sequenced in a study of blood T cell repertoires in COVID-19. TCRdb keeps only in-frame clones here, not all; method: immunoSEQ multiplex PCR. The sample holds hundreds of thousands of clones, approximately 88% seen once. What was sequenced was peripheral blood. These receptors were collected from a woman aged 25-40 years who had recovered from COVID-19.

The chain employs TRBV6-5 and TRBJ2-5; no clear D. CDR1 and CDR2 from the germline V gene are MNHEY and SVGAGI. The CDR3 covers 15 residues. V lost 6 bases to trimming and J lost 2 bases, with 16 bases between them. The chain's CDR3 is CASSLLEASQETQYF. The DNA of the CDR3 is TGTGCCAGCAGCCTCCTTGAAGCAAGTCAAGAGACCCAGTACTTC.

In this sample, this clone turned up once. This sequence joins TRBV5-1 and TRBJ2-7; TRBD2 is a possible D gene (6 bases). The CDR3 is 16 amino acids. V was clipped by 1 base and J by 0 bases, with 14 bases between them. Germline values: CDR1 SGHRS, CDR2 YFSETQ. The CDR3 nucleotides read TGCGCCAGCAGCTTGTATCCGGCGGGAAACTCCTACGAGCAGTACTTC. Its translation is CASSLYPAGNSYEQYF.

The genes are TRBV2 and TRBJ1-1; tentatively, D is TRBD1 (5 bases). The V end was cut by 6 bases, the J end by 0 bases, with 11 bases between. Germline-derived CDR1 and CDR2 are SNHLY and FYNNEI. The CDR3 is made up of 14 amino acids. In nucleotides, the CDR3 is TGTGCCAGCAGGAGACAGCTCATGAACACTGAAGCTTTCTTT. Its translation is CASRRQLMNTEAFF. Based on the CDR3 plus reference TRBV2 and TRBJ1-1, the full variable domain is EPEVTQTPSHQVTQMGQEVILRCVPISNHLYFYWYRQILGQKVEFLVSFYNNEISEKSEIFDDQFSVERPDGSNFTLKIRSTKLEDSAMYFCASRRQLMNTEAFFGQGTRLTVV.

The CDR3 sequence: CASSPLAIMNTEAFF. The CDR3 bases are TGTGCCAGCAGCCCCTTGGCAATTATGAACACTGAAGCTTTCTTT. V is TRBV5-4 and J is TRBJ1-1, with no clear D. CDR3 length: 15 residues. The germline CDR1 and CDR2 sequences are SGHNT and YYREEE (reference sequence). V was trimmed by 4 bases and J by 0 bases, leaving 13 bases between them.

The count of this clone is one. The rearrangement uses TRBV7-2 and TRBJ1-5, with D unclear. The CDR3 is 14 residues long. V was clipped by 1 base and J by 6 bases, with 10 bases between them. Germline values: CDR1 SGHTA, CDR2 FQGNSA. CDR3 amino acids: CASSLVGPGQPQHF. Here the CDR3 DNA reads TGTGCCAGCAGCTTAGTGGGCCCAGGTCAGCCCCAGCATTTT.

CDR3 sequence (DNA): TGTGCCAGCAGCTCCCCGACAGCCGGGTGGGCTGAAGCTTTCTTT. The encoded protein is CASSSPTAGWAEAFF. This chain uses TRBV5-4 with TRBJ1-1, with TRBD1 as a possible D gene (5 bases). Germline assignment: CDR1 SGHNT and CDR2 YYREEE (reference sequence). Trimming stripped 3 bases from V and 6 bases from J, with 18 bases between. The CDR3 is made up of 15 amino acids.

V gene TRBV9 combines with J gene TRBJ1-4; 11 bases map to TRBD1. CDR1 is SGDLS, CDR2 YYNGEE, per germline. This CDR3 has 16 residues. The V and J ends lost 2 bases and 8 bases, in that order; junction bases with no gene match: 8. CDR3 DNA sequence: TGTGCCAGCAGCGTTGGACAGGGGGCTCTACGAGAAAAACTGTTTTTT. Protein sequence: CASSVGQGALREKLFF.

The CDR3 DNA is TGTGCCAGCAGCGTCGGTGGGGGGGGGCCCACCGGGGAGCTGTTTTTT. Its protein is CASSVGGGGPTGELFF. The gene calls are TRBV9 and TRBJ2-2, with D perhaps matching TRBD2 (7 bases). CDR1 and CDR2 (germline): SGDLS, YYNGEE. CDR3 length equals 16 residues. The germline V and J ends were trimmed by 2 bases and 4 bases, with 15 bases remaining between them. The entire variable domain, with the rest obtained from reference TRBV9 and TRBJ2-2, is as follows: DSGVTQTPKHLITATGQRVTLRCSPRSGDLSVYWYQQSLDQGLQFLIQYYNGEERAKGNILERFSAQQFPDLHSELNLSSLELGDSALYFCASSVGGGGPTGELFFGEGSRLTVL.

Only a few counts were recorded for this clone. The CDR3 sequence is CASSLMRGGEIQETQYF. The CDR3 region has the DNA TGTGCCAGCAGCTTAATGCGCGGCGGGGAAATCCAAGAGACCCAGTACTTC. The chain is built from TRBV11-2 and TRBJ2-5; D perhaps matches TRBD2 (6 bases). CDR1 and CDR2 (germline): SGHAT, FQNNGV. This CDR3 is built from 17 residues. Deletions cut 2 bases from V and 1 base from J, with 17 bases between.

This sequence joins TRBV24-1 and TRBJ2-2, with D possibly being TRBD2 (7 bases). Germline loops: CDR1 KGHDR, CDR2 SFDVKD. The CDR3 covers 14 residues. Trimming removed 7 bases from V and 6 bases from J, with 14 bases in between. As DNA, the CDR3 is TGTGCCACCAGCGGTCGGGGGGCCCCCGGGGAGCTGTTTTTT. Translation gives CATSGRGAPGELFF.

The chain is built from TRBV4-1 and TRBJ2-3; 9 bases agree with TRBD2. The CDR3 extends over 17 amino acids. Germline V CDR1 and CDR2: MGHRA, YSYEKL. The J segment lost 2 bases and the V segment lost 10 bases, leaving 16 bases of the junction unmatched. The CDR3, as DNA: TGCGCCACTTCGGCGGGGGGGCTTCAACGATACACAGATACGCAGTATTTT. Translation: CATSAGGLQRYTDTQYF.

J is TRBJ2-1 and V is TRBV7-2; possible D gene TRBD2, 6 bases. V lost 2 bases and J lost 5, with 13 bases in between. Germline CDR1 SGHTA, CDR2 FQGNSA. CDR3 length: 15 residues. The CDR3 DNA reads TGTGCCAGCAGCTTATCTCGGGACTCGAACAATGAGCAGTTCTTC. Protein sequence: CASSLSRDSNNEQFF.

The chain joins TRBV7-9 to TRBJ2-5; D is perhaps TRBD1 (5 bases). The V end was cut by 5 bases, the J end by 5 bases, with 18 bases between. The CDR3 is 15 amino acids. CDR1 and CDR2 (germline): SEHNR, FQNEAQ (reference sequence). CDR3 sequence reads: CASSPGWGVSETQYF. CDR3 sequence (DNA): TGTGCCAGCAGCCCCGGCTGGGGCGTGTCTGAGACCCAGTACTTC.

The chain employs TRBV7-8 and TRBJ2-7; 7 bases are a match to TRBD2. This CDR3 has 14 residues. Germline CDR1 is SGHVS and CDR2 is FQNEAQ. Trimming at V came to 0 bases and at J to 3 bases, leaving 2 bases not matched to a gene. CDR3 in DNA: TGTGCCAGCAGCTTAGCTCTAGCGGACTACGAGCAGTACTTC. It is translated as CASSLALADYEQYF.

The chain employs TRBV5-4 and TRBJ2-4, with TRBD2 identical over 7 bases. Germline assignment: CDR1 SGHNT and CDR2 YYREEE (reference sequence). Unmatched junction bases numbered 6, after V lost 3 bases and J lost 6 bases. This CDR3 region has 14 residues. CDR3 nucleotides: TGTGCCAGCAGCTGGGGGGGGACTATAAACATTCAGTACTTC. It translates to CASSWGGTINIQYF.

V and J are TRBV11-3 and TRBJ2-1, with 8 bases fitting TRBD1. The V gene end was trimmed by 5 bases and the J gene end by 0 bases; junction bases not matched to a gene: 6. The CDR3 contains 16 residues. The germline CDR1 and CDR2 sequences are SGHNT and YENEEA. The CDR3 DNA reads as TGTGCCAGCAGCCTATCCGGGACAGGCTCCTACAATGAGCAGTTCTTC. Protein sequence: CASSLSGTGSYNEQFF.

The chain couples TRBV3-1 (or the pseudogene TRBV3-2) to TRBJ2-5; TRBD1 aligns across 11 bases. CDR3 length: 16 amino acids. J gave up 1 base and V 4 bases, and 5 bases lay outside the gene matches. Germline loops: CDR1 LGHDT, CDR2 YNNKEL (reference sequence). CDR3 protein: CASSPPGTGGQETQYF. The CDR3 region has the DNA TGTGCCAGCAGCCCCCCCGGGACAGGGGGCCAAGAGACCCAGTACTTC.

The chain joins TRBV7-2 to TRBJ1-6, with 11 nucleotides matching TRBD1. This CDR3 has 14 residues. Trimming cost V 5 bases and J 10 bases; bases outside gene matches: 4. Germline V gene sequence: CDR1 SGHTA, CDR2 FQGNSA. The CDR3 here is CASSTDRGPSPLHF. CDR3 DNA: TGTGCCAGCAGCACGGACAGGGGGCCCTCACCCCTCCACTTT.

In regard to this clone: A read error may explain this, as a much larger clone is one base away. The rearrangement links TRBV7-3 to TRBJ1-1; 9 bases match TRBD1. Germline CDR1 reads SGHTA; CDR2 reads FQGTGA. V lost 4 bases, J lost 4 bases, and 1 base stayed unmatched. The CDR3 loop spans 13 amino acids. Here the CDR3 reads CASSSDRGTEAFF. The DNA for the CDR3 is TGTGCCAGCAGCTCGGACAGGGGCACTGAAGCTTTCTTT.

The chain links TRBV7-9 to TRBJ2-5; 8 nucleotides line up with TRBD1. The V segment lost 1 base and the J segment 1 base; nucleotides outside the gene matches: 8. The CDR3 covers 17 residues. The germline V gene has CDR1 SEHNR and CDR2 FQNEAQ (reference sequence). CDR3 in DNA: TGTGCCAGCAGCTTAGGAGGACAGGGATTGCTCCAAGAGACCCAGTACTTC. It is translated as CASSLGGQGLLQETQYF.

V is TRBV7-2 and J is TRBJ1-4, with 9 bases lining up with TRBD1. After removal of 5 bases from V and 3 bases from J, the junction contained 1 base not matched to a gene. The CDR3 covers 14 residues. Germline V gene lookup returns CDR1 SGHTA and CDR2 FQGNSA. In DNA form, the CDR3 reads TGTGCCAGCAGCAGGGACAGGGCTAATGAAAAACTGTTTTTT. This translates into CASSRDRANEKLFF.

The chain has TRBV2 and TRBJ2-5; 7 positions match TRBD1. CDR3 length: 14 residues. Per germline, CDR1 SNHLY and CDR2 FYNNEI. J was trimmed by 5 bases and V by 6 bases; bases with no gene match: 9. The CDR3 loop is CASSLGTEKETQYF. CDR3 nucleotide sequence: TGTGCCAGCAGCCTCGGGACAGAGAAGGAGACCCAGTACTTC.

This rearrangement joins TRBV28 to TRBJ2-7; tentatively, D is TRBD1 (5 bases). V lost 6 bases and J lost 5, with 17 bases in between. The CDR3 consists of 14 residues. Germline CDR1 reads MDHEN; CDR2 reads SYDVKM. The CDR3 loop is CASSPTASMHEQYF. Here the CDR3 DNA reads TGTGCCAGCAGCCCGACAGCGAGTATGCACGAGCAGTACTTC.